This TCR beta chain was documented in a study of blood T cells in healthy people across ages (dated by TCRdb to about 2015). With regard to the full study: Template switching captured roughly one uniquely barcoded TCR beta cDNA molecule per two T cells in model experiments. To track age-related changes in TCR beta repertoire diversity, the study relied on deep sequencing normalized with unique cDNA molecular identifiers. The donors were divided into four age groups: young (average around 16 years), middle-aged (about 39), aged (approximately 59) and long-lived (roughly 86). Donors of different ages were randomly distributed across sequencing lanes to avoid experimental bias. Using the same blood draw, the study looked at two additional independent replicas of 1 million unique cDNA reads for two donors, one aged 18 to 30 and the other aged 80 or older. The paper as a whole reports these results and caveats: Observed TCR beta diversity correlated strongly with the percentage of naive T cells measured by flow cytometry. As age increased, observed TCR beta diversity per million T cells dropped in a roughly linear way, and a significant reduction was already evident by age 40. Because profiling used bulk unsorted PBMCs, naive and antigen-experienced compartments could not be compared conclusively. Because donor CMV infection status was unknown, age-related changes in expanded clonotypes were potentially confounded. Estimates of total diversity from one million sequenced T cells were regarded as lower bounds and underestimates. Compared with the aged group, the long-lived group had more naive CD4+ T cells, fewer expanded clones and increased TCR diversity, suggesting age selection.

A remark on this clonotype: Its cognate antigen has yet to be identified. Base qualities are not at hand, and no much larger clone is one base apart.

Systemically healthy Caucasian individuals from Russia, 39 in total and aged about 6 to 90 years, were included as donors. Approximately 11 milliliters of peripheral blood were drawn from each donor into EDTA-treated Vacutainer tubes. Ficoll-Paque density-gradient centrifugation was used to isolate PBMCs, with at least 6.5 million per sample. Total RNA, at least 6 micrograms per sample, was extracted from PBMCs with Trizol reagent. The percentages of naive CD45RAhigh/CD27high T cells were determined by flow cytometry on a PBMC aliquot from every donor. CDR1 and CDR2, per the germline V gene (reference sequence), are SEHNR and FQNEAQ. The CDR3 runs 16 amino acids, cysteine and phenylalanine included. Of all the DNA, just the CDR3 is kept, 48 bases in frame from base 1. Compared with germline, V lacks 4 bases and J lacks 8 bases; bases without a gene match: 13. Library preparation was by 5' RACE. TCRdb names Illumina HiSeq 2500 as the instrument used. A second PCR of roughly 7 to 11 cycles was run with a J-beta primer mix and a sample-barcoded 5' primer. A unique molecular identifier was introduced onto each TCR beta cDNA molecule by a template-switch 5' adaptor carrying 12 random nucleotides. Each sample yielded at least 2.5 million CDR3-containing paired-end reads. First-strand cDNA synthesis was performed from all RNA using the Mint cDNA synthesis kit, with priming by a TRBC-specific oligonucleotide. After uracil-DNA glycosylase treatment, a first 18-cycle PCR used universal primers M1SS and BC2_uni_R on all cDNA. The authors processed their data as follows. For normalization, 1 million high-quality reads, each with a distinct molecular identifier, were randomly selected from each sample. Reads sharing molecular identifiers were discarded rather than binned into consensus sequences. CDR3 identification, clonotype clustering and error correction used MiTCR with a Q25 quality threshold and the strictest error-elimination algorithm. A nonparametric unseen species model with Euler transformation was used to estimate lower-bound total TCR beta diversity. Through fastp at Q25 and MiXCR, TCRdb rebuilt clones from the public reads, retaining in-frame beta chains. Every distinct CDR3 protein forms one entry, paired with its most common genes and DNA. The V and J calls were determined by TCRdb, not by the authors. The sample records around 850,000 distinct CDR3 sequences, around 36% of which are singletons. The top ten clonotypes cover around 13% of the sample.

This clonotype originated in a man aged 18 to 35 in good health. The rearrangement combines TRBV7-9 with TRBJ2-1; 8 junctional bases match TRBD1. Sequencing input: blood. The DNA reads TGTGCCAGCAGCTGGGGACAGGTCCGGCATCAGGATGAGCAGTTCTTC. This gives the protein CASSWGQVRHQDEQFF.